Listed below are T cell receptor beta chains from one sample, sequenced in a study of T cell responses to AZD1222 COVID-19 vaccine. Assay: immunoSEQ multiplex PCR; the TCRdb copy retains only in-frame clones and omits some. This table has over 95,000 clones, 75% to 90% appearing once. This specimen consisted of peripheral blood, obtained on day 0 of AZD1222 vaccination. These receptors were taken from an adult in good health. Each CDR3 is given without its conserved first and last residue.

v_call: TRBV3-1/TRBV3-2; j_call: TRBJ2-2; cdr3_aa: ASSLASRGFPRWELF
v_call: TRBV5-1; j_call: TRBJ2-7; cdr3_aa: ASSFVAGGSYEQY
v_call: TRBV15; j_call: TRBJ1-6; cdr3_aa: ATSSRGRGSSYNSPLH
v_call: TRBV18; j_call: TRBJ2-7; cdr3_aa: ASSPARGTYEQY
v_call: TRBV28; j_call: TRBJ1-1; cdr3_aa: ASSPGPNTEAF
v_call: TRBV4-2; j_call: TRBJ2-5; cdr3_aa: ASSQDPRGSGSFTFIRETQY
v_call: TRBV3-1/TRBV3-2; j_call: TRBJ1-2; cdr3_aa: ASSQDDGQPYGYT
v_call: TRBV29-1; j_call: TRBJ2-2; cdr3_aa: SVEGLAGGTGELF
v_call: TRBV6-5; j_call: TRBJ2-7; cdr3_aa: ASNNAGAAEQY
v_call: TRBV24-1; j_call: TRBJ2-1; cdr3_aa: ATSERGLAGGGPFNEQF
v_call: TRBV15; j_call: TRBJ1-1; cdr3_aa: ATSRWDREGTEAF
v_call: TRBV11-3; j_call: TRBJ2-1; cdr3_aa: ASGRGAPSLPSYNEQF
v_call: TRBV7-8; j_call: TRBJ1-3; cdr3_aa: ASSSRDSLSGNTIY
v_call: TRBV18; j_call: TRBJ2-7; cdr3_aa: ASSTGTESYEQY
v_call: TRBV12-3/TRBV12-4; j_call: TRBJ2-5; cdr3_aa: ASSLGGAQY
v_call: TRBV30; j_call: TRBJ1-2; cdr3_aa: AWSVVGVHTYGYT
v_call: TRBV30; j_call: TRBJ2-5; cdr3_aa: ARSGLRGQETQY
v_call: TRBV5-4; j_call: TRBJ2-2; cdr3_aa: ASSRLAGGTGELF
v_call: TRBV18; j_call: TRBJ1-1; cdr3_aa: ASSPPGSNTEAF
v_call: TRBV7-8; j_call: TRBJ1-2; cdr3_aa: ASSLGQGLHGYT
v_call: TRBV2; j_call: TRBJ2-2; cdr3_aa: ASSGGTGELF
v_call: TRBV20-1; j_call: TRBJ1-2; cdr3_aa: SASLGPTPNYGYT
v_call: TRBV4-1; j_call: TRBJ2-3; cdr3_aa: ASSQFGRRDTQY
v_call: TRBV7-3; j_call: TRBJ2-1; cdr3_aa: ASSLRRGYNEQF
v_call: TRBV9; j_call: TRBJ1-2; cdr3_aa: ASSVAAEGANFYGYT
v_call: TRBV7-2; j_call: TRBJ2-7; cdr3_aa: ASSVIGTANEQY
v_call: TRBV30; j_call: TRBJ2-1; cdr3_aa: AASGLGATGARQF